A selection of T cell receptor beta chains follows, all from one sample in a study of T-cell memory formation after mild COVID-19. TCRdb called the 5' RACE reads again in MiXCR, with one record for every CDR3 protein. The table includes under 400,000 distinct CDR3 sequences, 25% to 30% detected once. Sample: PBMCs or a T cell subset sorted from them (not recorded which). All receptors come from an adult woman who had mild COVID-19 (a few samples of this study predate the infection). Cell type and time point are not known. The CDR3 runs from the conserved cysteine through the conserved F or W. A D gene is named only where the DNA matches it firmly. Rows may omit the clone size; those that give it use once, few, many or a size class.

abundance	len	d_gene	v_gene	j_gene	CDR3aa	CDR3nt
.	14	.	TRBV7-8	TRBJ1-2	CASTSGVANYGYTF	TGTGCCAGCACCTCCGGGGTAGCTAACTATGGCTACACCTTC
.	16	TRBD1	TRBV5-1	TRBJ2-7	CASSLEGTGGAYEQYF	TGCGCCAGCAGCTTGGAGGGGACAGGGGGTGCCTACGAGCAGTACTTC
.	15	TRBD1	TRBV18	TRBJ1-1	CASSPRTGDNTEAFF	TGTGCCAGCTCACCGCGGACAGGGGATAACACTGAAGCTTTCTTT
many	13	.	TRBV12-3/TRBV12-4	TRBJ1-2	CASSFQGNYGYTF	TGTGCCAGCAGTTTTCAGGGGAACTATGGCTACACCTTC
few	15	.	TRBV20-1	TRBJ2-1	CSCYGAGSTYNEQFF	TGCAGTTGCTACGGCGCGGGTTCGACCTACAATGAGCAGTTCTTC
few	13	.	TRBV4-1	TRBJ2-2	CASSQMNTGELFF	TGCGCCAGCAGTCAGATGAACACCGGGGAGCTGTTTTTT
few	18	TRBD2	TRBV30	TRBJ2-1	CAWSVLRQTSRVYNEQFF	TGTGCCTGGAGTGTACTACGGCAGACTAGCAGGGTCTACAATGAGCAGTTCTTC
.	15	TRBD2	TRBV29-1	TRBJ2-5	CSVEAPGLDKETQYF	TGCAGCGTTGAAGCACCGGGACTAGACAAAGAGACCCAGTACTTC
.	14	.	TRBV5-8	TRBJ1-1	CARRARPANTEAFF	TGTGCCAGGAGGGCGAGACCCGCGAACACTGAAGCTTTCTTT
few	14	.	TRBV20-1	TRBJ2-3	CSAPYGADTDTQYF	TGCAGTGCTCCCTACGGGGCGGACACAGATACGCAGTATTTT
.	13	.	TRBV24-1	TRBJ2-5	CATRRGAQETQYF	TGTGCCACCAGGAGGGGGGCCCAAGAGACCCAGTACTTC
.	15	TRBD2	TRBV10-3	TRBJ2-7	CAISPTPSGSYEQYF	TGTGCCATCAGCCCAACCCCTAGCGGATCCTACGAGCAGTACTTC
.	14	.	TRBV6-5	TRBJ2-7	CASSYGQGYNEQYF	TGTGCCAGCAGTTACGGGCAGGGATACAACGAGCAGTACTTC
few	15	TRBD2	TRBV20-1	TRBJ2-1	CSATLAGGGYNEQFF	TGCAGTGCGACACTAGCGGGAGGGGGTTACAATGAGCAGTTCTTC
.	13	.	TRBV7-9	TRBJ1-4	CASSLNQREKLFF	TGTGCCAGCAGCTTAAACCAGAGGGAAAAACTGTTTTTT
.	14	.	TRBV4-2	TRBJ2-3	CASRNGGAGDTQYF	TGTGCCAGCAGAAATGGTGGGGCGGGAGATACGCAGTATTTT
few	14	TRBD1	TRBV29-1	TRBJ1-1	CSVGDRILNTEAFF	TGCAGCGTTGGGGACAGGATATTGAACACTGAAGCTTTCTTT
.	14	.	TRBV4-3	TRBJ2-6	CASSQHTGANVLTF	TGCGCCAGCAGCCAACACACTGGGGCCAACGTCCTGACTTTC
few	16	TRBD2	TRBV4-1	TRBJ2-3	CASSQARLAGGNTQYF	TGCGCCAGCAGCCAAGCCCGACTAGCGGGGGGAAATACGCAGTATTTT
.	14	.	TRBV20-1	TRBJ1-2	CSARSGRGAGGYTF	TGCAGTGCTCGATCAGGCAGGGGCGCAGGTGGCTACACCTTC
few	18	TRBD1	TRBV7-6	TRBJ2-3	CASSLTGQHNFRTDTQYF	TGTGCCAGCAGCCTTACGGGACAGCATAATTTTCGAACAGATACGCAGTATTTT
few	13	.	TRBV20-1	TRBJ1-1	CSARSLRNTEAFF	TGCAGTGCTAGGAGCCTTCGGAACACTGAAGCTTTCTTT
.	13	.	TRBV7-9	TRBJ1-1	CADGDEANTEAFF	TGTGCGGATGGCGATGAAGCGAACACTGAAGCTTTCTTT
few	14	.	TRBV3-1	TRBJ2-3	CASSQGGVIDTQYF	TGTGCCAGCAGCCAAGGTGGGGTGATAGATACGCAGTATTTT
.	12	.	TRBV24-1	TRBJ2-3	CARRTNTDTQYF	TGTGCCCGGAGGACGAACACAGATACGCAGTATTTT
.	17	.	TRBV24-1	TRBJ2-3	CATSAPTQGGMVDTQYF	TGTGCCACCAGTGCCCCTACCCAAGGGGGAATGGTAGATACGCAGTATTTT
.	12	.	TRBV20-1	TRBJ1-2	CSAPDAGNGYTF	TGCAGTGCCCCGGATGCGGGTAATGGCTACACCTTC
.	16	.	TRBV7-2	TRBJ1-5	CASRGGGHYSNQPQHF	TGTGCCAGCAGAGGGGGAGGGCACTATAGCAATCAGCCCCAGCATTTT
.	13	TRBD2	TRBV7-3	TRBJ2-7	CASCWTRGDEQYF	TGTGCCAGCTGCTGGACTAGAGGGGACGAGCAGTACTTC
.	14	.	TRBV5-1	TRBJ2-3	CASSPSGYSDTQYF	TGCGCCAGCAGCCCATCGGGGTATTCGGATACGCAGTATTTT
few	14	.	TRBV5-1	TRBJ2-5	CASSNRVMGETQYF	TGCGCCAGCAGCAACAGGGTCATGGGAGAGACCCAGTACTTC
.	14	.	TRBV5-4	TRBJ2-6	CASSPGPGANVLTF	TGTGCCAGCAGCCCGGGTCCTGGGGCCAACGTCCTGACTTTC
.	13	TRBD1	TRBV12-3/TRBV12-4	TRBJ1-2	CASSPGTGGGYTF	TGTGCCAGCAGTCCCGGGACAGGGGGAGGCTACACCTTC
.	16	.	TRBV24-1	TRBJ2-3	CATSAKPGHRTDTQYF	TGTGCCACCAGTGCGAAACCGGGACATCGCACAGATACGCAGTATTTT
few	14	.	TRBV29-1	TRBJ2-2	CSVEESRSTGELFF	TGCAGCGTTGAAGAATCTAGGAGTACCGGGGAGCTGTTTTTT
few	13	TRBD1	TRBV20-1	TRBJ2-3	CSAKGQGAYTQYF	TGCAGTGCTAAGGGACAGGGGGCATATACGCAGTATTTT
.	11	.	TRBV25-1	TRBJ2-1	CASGRYNEQFF	TGTGCCAGCGGGAGATACAATGAGCAGTTCTTC
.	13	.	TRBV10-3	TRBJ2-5	CAISVARKETQYF	TGTGCCATCAGTGTCGCCAGGAAAGAGACCCAGTACTTC
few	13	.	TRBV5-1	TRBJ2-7	CASSSGYTYEQYF	TGCGCCAGCAGCTCAGGTTATACCTACGAGCAGTACTTC
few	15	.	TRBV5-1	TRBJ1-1	CASSLAQGGGTEAFF	TGCGCCAGCAGCTTGGCCCAGGGCGGGGGCACTGAAGCTTTCTTT
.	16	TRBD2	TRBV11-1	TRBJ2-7	CASSTTGLAGGHEQYF	TGTGCCAGCAGCACCACAGGACTAGCGGGAGGGCATGAGCAGTACTTC
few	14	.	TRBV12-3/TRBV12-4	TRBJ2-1	CASSLARAGNEQFF	TGTGCCAGCAGTTTAGCGCGGGCGGGAAATGAGCAGTTCTTC
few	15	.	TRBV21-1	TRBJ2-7	CASSIRAGETYEQYF	TGTGCCAGCAGCATCAGAGCGGGAGAAACCTACGAGCAGTACTTC
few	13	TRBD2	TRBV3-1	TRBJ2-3	CASSQGGLAAQYF	TGTGCCAGCAGCCAAGGGGGACTAGCTGCGCAGTATTTT
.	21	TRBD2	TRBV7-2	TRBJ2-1	CASSLARVRGGVELAVGEQFF	TGTGCCAGCAGCTTAGCCCGGGTAAGGGGGGGCGTGGAACTAGCGGTGGGTGAGCAGTTCTTC
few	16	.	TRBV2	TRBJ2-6	CASSEAMGSGANVLTF	TGTGCCAGCAGTGAAGCCATGGGTTCTGGGGCCAACGTCCTGACTTTC
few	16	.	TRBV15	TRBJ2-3	CATSTRWGSITDAQYF	TGTGCCACCAGCACCCGGTGGGGATCTATCACAGATGCGCAGTATTTT
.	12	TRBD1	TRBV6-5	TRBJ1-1	CASSTGVTEAFF	TGTGCCAGCAGTACAGGGGTCACTGAAGCTTTCTTT
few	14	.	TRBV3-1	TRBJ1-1	CASTLLTTQAATFF	TGTGCCAGCACCCTACTCACGACCCAGGCGGCAACTTTCTTT
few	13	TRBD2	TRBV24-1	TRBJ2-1	CATELAGTNEQFF	TGTGCCACCGAACTAGCGGGAACCAATGAGCAGTTCTTC
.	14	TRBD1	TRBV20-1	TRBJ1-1	CSARDRDRNTEAFF	TGCAGTGCTAGAGATCGGGACAGGAACACTGAAGCTTTCTTT
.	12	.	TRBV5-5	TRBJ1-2	CASRIEVGLFTF	TGTGCCAGCAGAATTGAAGTGGGGCTGTTCACCTTC
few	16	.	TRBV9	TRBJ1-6	CASSVEADAHNSPLHF	TGTGCCAGCAGCGTAGAAGCGGACGCTCATAATTCACCCCTCCACTTT
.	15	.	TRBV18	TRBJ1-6	CASSPRTSKESPLHF	TGTGCCAGCTCACCACGAACAAGTAAGGAATCACCCCTCCACTTT
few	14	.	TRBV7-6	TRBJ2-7	CASSLYRESYEQYF	TGTGCCAGCAGCTTATACAGGGAATCCTACGAGCAGTACTTC
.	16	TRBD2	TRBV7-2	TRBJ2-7	CASSLALAGLFYEQYF	TGTGCCAGCAGCTTAGCACTAGCGGGGCTCTTTTACGAGCAGTACTTC
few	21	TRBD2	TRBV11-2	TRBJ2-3	CASSLVGGGRGLAELPDTQYF	TGTGCCAGCAGCTTAGTAGGAGGGGGACGAGGACTAGCGGAACTACCAGATACGCAGTATTTT
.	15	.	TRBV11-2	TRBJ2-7	CASSRASGRAYEQYF	TGTGCCAGCAGTCGAGCGTCCGGCAGGGCCTACGAGCAGTACTTC
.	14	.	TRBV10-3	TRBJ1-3	CAISESLTGNTIYF	TGTGCCATCAGTGAGTCCTTAACCGGGAACACCATATATTTT